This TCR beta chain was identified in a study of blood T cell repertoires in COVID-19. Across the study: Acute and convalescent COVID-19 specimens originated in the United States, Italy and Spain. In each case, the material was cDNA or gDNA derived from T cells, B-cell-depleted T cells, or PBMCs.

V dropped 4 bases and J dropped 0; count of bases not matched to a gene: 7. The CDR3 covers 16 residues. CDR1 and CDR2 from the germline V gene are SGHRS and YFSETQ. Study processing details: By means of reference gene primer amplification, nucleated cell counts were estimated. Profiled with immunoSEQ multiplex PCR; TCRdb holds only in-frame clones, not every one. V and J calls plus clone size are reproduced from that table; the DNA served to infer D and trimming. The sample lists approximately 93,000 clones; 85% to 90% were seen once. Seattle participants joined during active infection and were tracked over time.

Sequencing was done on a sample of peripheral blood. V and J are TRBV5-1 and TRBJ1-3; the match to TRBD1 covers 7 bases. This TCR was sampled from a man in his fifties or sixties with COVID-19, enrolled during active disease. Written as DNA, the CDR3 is TGCGCCAGCAGCAATGCCGGGACAGACTCTGGAAACACCATATATTTT. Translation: CASSNAGTDSGNTIYF.